This TCR beta chain originates from a study of CD4 T cells in relation to SARS-CoV-2 and coronaviruses. Study-wide points: Pre-pandemic and post-infection samples never came from the same donor. Crossreactive clones expanded significantly less to SARS-CoV-2 than monoreactive clones. According to naive versus memory sequencing, detected responses are memory recall, not newly primed.

Per germline, CDR1 SNHLY and CDR2 FYNNEI. V shed 2 bases, J shed 11 bases, and the junction held 12 bases outside the gene matches. The CDR3 length is 15 residues. Sequenced by immunoSEQ multiplex PCR; TCRdb stores in-frame clones only, minus some. Among some 69,000 clones listed, approximately 94% were seen once. Before the COVID-19 pandemic, during about 2011-2019, CD4+ T cells were taken from unexposed donors. Regarding this clone: What it binds is unknown.

This clonotype originated in a human donor in good health. The chain carries TRBV2 and TRBJ1-1; TRBD1 aligns across 9 bases. Material for sequencing was naive CD4+ T cells from PBMCs. Indicated subset: naive CD4+ T cells isolated by negative enrichment. The CDR3 sequence is CASSETRTGARWAFF. The CDR3 DNA reads as TGTGCCAGCAGTGAAACTCGGACAGGGGCTCGTTGGGCTTTCTTT. Using reference TRBV2 and TRBJ1-1 for the parts outside the CDR3, the full variable domain is EPEVTQTPSHQVTQMGQEVILRCVPISNHLYFYWYRQILGQKVEFLVSFYNNEISEKSEIFDDQFSVERPDGSNFTLKIRSTKLEDSAMYFCASSETRTGARWAFFGQGTRLTVV.